This TCR beta chain was sequenced in a study of CD8 T cells in Susac syndrome. With random hexamers, 0.5 to 1 ug RNA was reverse transcribed. TCRdb re-called the immunoSEQ multiplex PCR reads with MiXCR, one entry per CDR3 protein. Of fewer than 350,000 distinct CDR3 sequences in the sample, over 75% are singletons; the top ten hold under 0.2%. Through negative isolation, CD4+ and CD8+ T cells were obtained, while TEMRA cells were enriched using FACS. The sample holds one count of this clonotype. Its matching antigen is unknown. The CDR3 totals 13 residues. V lost 3 bases and J 0 bases, leaving 9 bases between the germline ends. From germline, CDR1 is SQVTM and CDR2 ANQGSEA. Broader study findings: A relatively small number of individuals underwent TCR sequencing and HLA analysis.

This chain links TRBV29-1 with TRBJ2-7; no clear D. The TCR originated in a human donor with multiple sclerosis. Specimen: CD8+ T cells from PBMCs. The CDR3 loop reads CSVEGGGSYEQYF. As DNA, the CDR3 is TGCAGCGTTGAGGGCGGCGGCTCCTACGAGCAGTACTTC.